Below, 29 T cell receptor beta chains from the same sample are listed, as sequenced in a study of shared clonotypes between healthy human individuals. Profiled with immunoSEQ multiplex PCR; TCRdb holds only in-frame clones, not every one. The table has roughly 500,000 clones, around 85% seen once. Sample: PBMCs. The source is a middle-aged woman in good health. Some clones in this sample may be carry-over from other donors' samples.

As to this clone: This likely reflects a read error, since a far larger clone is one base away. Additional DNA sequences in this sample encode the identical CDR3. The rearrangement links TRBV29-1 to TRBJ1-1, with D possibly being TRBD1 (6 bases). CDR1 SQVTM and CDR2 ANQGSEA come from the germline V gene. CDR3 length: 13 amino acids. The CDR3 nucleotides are TGCAGCGTTGTTAGGACAGAGGGCTCTGAGGCTTTCTTT. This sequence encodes CSVVRTEGSEAFF.

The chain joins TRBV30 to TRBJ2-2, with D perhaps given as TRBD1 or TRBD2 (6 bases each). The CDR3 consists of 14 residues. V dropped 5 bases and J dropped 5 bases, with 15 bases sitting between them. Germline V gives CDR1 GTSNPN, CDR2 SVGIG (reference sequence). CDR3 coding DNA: TGTGCCTGGCTAGGGGGGAGTAGGACCGGGGAGCTGTTTTTT. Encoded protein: CAWLGGSRTGELFF.

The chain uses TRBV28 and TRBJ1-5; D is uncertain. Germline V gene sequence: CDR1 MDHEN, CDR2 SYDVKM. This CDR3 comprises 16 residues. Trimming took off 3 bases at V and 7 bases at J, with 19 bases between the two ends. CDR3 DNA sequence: TGTGCCAGCAGTTTTTTAAGGGTCTCGGGAGGACAGCCCCAGCATTTT. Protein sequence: CASSFLRVSGGQPQHF.

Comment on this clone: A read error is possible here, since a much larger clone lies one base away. The chain's CDR3 is CASFRGVASTDTQYF. Written as DNA, the CDR3 is TGCGCCAGCTTCCGTGGAGTGGCAAGCACAGATACGCAGTATTTT. The V and J genes are TRBV5-1 and TRBJ2-3; D uncertain. V lost 7 bases and J 0 bases, leaving 15 bases between the germline ends. The CDR3 consists of 15 residues. Germline lookup yields CDR1 SGHRS and CDR2 YFSETQ.

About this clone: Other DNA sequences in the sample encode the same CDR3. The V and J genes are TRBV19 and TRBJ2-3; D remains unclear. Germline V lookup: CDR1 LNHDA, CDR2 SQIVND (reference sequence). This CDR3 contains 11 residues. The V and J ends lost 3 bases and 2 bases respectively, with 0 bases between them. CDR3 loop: CASSITDTQYF. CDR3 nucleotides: TGTGCCAGTAGTATCACAGATACGCAGTATTTT.

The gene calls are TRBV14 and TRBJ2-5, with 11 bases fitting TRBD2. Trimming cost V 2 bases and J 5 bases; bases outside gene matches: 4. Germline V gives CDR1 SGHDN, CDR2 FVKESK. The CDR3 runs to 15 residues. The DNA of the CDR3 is TGTGCCAGCAGCCAACCACTAGCGGGAGTCGAGACCCAGTACTTC. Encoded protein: CASSQPLAGVETQYF.

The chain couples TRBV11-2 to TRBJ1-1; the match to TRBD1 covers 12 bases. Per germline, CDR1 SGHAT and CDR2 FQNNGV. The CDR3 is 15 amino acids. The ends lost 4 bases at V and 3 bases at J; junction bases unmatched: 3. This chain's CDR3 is CASSSRDRGHTEAFF. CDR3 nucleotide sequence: TGTGCCAGCAGCTCGCGGGACAGGGGGCACACTGAAGCTTTCTTT.

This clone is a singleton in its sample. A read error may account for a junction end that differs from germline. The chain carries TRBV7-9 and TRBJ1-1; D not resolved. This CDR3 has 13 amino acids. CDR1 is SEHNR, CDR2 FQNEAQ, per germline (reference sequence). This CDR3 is CASSLMLNTEALF. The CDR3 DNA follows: TGTGCCAGCAGCTTAATGTTGAACACTGAAGCTCTCTTT.

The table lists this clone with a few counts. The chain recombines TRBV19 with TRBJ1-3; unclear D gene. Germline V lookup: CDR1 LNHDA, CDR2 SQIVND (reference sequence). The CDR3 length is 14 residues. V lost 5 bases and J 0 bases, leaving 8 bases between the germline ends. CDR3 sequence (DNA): TGTGCCAGTAGTGCCGTTATCTCTGGAAACACCATATATTTT. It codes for CASSAVISGNTIYF.

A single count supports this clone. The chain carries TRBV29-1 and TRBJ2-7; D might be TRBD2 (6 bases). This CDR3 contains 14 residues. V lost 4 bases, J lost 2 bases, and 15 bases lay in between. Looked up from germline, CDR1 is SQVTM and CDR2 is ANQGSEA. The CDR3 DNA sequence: TGCAGCGTTGGTGTTAGCGGCACTACCTACGAGCAGTACTTC. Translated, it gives CSVGVSGTTYEQYF.

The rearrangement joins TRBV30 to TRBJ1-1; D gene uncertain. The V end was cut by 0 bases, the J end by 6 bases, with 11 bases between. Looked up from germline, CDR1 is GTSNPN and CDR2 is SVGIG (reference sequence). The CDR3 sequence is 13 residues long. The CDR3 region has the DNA TGTGCCTGGAGTGTAGTCCGAGGCGCTGAAGCTTTCTTT. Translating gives CAWSVVRGAEAFF.

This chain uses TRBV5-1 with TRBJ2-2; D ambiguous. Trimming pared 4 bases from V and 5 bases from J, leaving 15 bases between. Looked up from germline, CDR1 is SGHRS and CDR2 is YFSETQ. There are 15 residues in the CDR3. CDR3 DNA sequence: TGCGCCAGCAGCCCTACAACAGTACTTACCGGGGAGCTGTTTTTT. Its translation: CASSPTTVLTGELFF. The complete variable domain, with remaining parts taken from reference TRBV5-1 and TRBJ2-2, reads KAGVTQTPRYLIKTRGQQVTLSCSPISGHRSVSWYQQTPGQGLQFLFEYFSETQRNKGNFPGRFSGRQFSNSRSEMNVSTLELGDSALYLCASSPTTVLTGELFFGEGSRLTVL.

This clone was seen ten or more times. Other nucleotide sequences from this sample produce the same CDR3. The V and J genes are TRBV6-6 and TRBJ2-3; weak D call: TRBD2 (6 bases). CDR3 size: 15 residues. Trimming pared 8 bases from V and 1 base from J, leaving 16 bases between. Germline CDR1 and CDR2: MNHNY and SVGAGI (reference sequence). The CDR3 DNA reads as TGTGCCAGCGGGCTGCCCGGACTACGCACAGATACGCAGTATTTT. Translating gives CASGLPGLRTDTQYF.

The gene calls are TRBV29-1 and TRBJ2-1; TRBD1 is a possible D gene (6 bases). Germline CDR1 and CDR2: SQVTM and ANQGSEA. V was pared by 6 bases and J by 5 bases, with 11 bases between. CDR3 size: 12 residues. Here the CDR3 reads CSVIGQNNEQFF. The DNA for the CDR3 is TGCAGCGTGATCGGACAGAACAATGAGCAGTTCTTC.

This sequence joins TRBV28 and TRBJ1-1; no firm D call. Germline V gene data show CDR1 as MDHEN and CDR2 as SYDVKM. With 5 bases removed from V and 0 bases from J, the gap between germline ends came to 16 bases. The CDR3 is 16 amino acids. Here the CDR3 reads CASSSSKLGMNTEAFF. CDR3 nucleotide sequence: TGTGCCAGCAGTAGCTCGAAGTTAGGGATGAACACTGAAGCTTTCTTT.

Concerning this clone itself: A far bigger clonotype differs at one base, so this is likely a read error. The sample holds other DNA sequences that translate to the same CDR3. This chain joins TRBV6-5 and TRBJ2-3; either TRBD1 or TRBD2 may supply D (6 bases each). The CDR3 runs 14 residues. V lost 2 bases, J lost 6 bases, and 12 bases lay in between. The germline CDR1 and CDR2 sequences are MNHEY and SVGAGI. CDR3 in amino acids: CASSYTRDTDTQYF. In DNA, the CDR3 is TGTGCCAGCAGTTACACGCGGGACACGGATACGCAGTATTTT.

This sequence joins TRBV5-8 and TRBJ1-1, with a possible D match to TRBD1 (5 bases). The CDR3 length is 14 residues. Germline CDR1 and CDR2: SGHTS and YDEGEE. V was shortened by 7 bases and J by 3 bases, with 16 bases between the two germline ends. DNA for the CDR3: TGTGCCAGCGGAAAATACTCGACAGACACTGAAGCTTTCTTT. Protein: CASGKYSTDTEAFF.

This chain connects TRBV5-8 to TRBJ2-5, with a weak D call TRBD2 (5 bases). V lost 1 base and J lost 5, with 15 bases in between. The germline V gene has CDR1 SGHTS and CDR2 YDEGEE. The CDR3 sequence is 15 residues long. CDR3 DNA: TGTGCCAGCAGCTTGTTGAGGGAGCGAGGGGAGACCCAGTACTTC. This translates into CASSLLRERGETQYF.

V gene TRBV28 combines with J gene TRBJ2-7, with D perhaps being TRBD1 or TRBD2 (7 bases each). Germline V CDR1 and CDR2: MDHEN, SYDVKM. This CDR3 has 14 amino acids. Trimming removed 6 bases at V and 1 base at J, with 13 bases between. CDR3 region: CASRQGGRSYEQYF. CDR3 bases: TGTGCCAGCAGGCAGGGGGGGAGGTCCTACGAGCAGTACTTC.

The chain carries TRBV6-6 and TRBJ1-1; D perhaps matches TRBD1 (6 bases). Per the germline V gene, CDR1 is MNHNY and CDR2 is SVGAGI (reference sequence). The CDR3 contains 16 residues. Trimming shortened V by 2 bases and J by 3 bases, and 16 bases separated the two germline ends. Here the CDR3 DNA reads TGTGCCAGCAGTTACCGGGGGGCCGGGTTGGACACTGAAGCTTTCTTT. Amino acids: CASSYRGAGLDTEAFF.

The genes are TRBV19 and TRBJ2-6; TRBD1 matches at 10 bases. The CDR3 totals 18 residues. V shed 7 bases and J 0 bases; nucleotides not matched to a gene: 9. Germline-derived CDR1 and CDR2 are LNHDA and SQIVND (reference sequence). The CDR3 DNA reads TGTGCCAGTACCACAACGGGACAGGGGACCTCTGGGGCCAACGTCCTGACTTTC. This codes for CASTTTGQGTSGANVLTF. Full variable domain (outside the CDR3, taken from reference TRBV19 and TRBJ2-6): DGGITQSPKYLFRKEGQNVTLSCEQNLNHDAMYWYRQDPGQGLRLIYYSQIVNDFQKGDIAEGYSVSREKKESFPLTVTSAQKNPTAFYLCASTTTGQGTSGANVLTFGAGSRLTVL.

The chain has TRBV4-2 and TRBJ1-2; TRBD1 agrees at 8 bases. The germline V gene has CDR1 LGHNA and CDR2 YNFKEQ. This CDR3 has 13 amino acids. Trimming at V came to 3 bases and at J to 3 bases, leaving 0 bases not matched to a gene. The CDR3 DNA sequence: TGTGCCAGCAGCCAGGACAGGGACTATGGCTACACCTTC. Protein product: CASSQDRDYGYTF.

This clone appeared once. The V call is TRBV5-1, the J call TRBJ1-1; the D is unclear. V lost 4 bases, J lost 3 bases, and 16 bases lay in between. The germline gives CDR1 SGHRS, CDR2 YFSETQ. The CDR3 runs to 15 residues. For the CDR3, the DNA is TGCGCCAGCAGCCGCAGAGGGCAGCTGGACACTGAAGCTTTCTTT. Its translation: CASSRRGQLDTEAFF. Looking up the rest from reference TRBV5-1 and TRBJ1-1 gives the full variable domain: KAGVTQTPRYLIKTRGQQVTLSCSPISGHRSVSWYQQTPGQGLQFLFEYFSETQRNKGNFPGRFSGRQFSNSRSEMNVSTLELGDSALYLCASSRRGQLDTEAFFGQGTRLTVV.

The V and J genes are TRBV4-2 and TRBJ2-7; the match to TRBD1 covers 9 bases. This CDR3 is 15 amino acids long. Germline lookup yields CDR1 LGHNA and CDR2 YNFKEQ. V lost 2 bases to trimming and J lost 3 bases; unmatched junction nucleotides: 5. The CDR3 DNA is TGTGCCAGCAGCCAAAGACAGGGGGTGGACTACGAGCAGTACTTC. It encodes CASSQRQGVDYEQYF.

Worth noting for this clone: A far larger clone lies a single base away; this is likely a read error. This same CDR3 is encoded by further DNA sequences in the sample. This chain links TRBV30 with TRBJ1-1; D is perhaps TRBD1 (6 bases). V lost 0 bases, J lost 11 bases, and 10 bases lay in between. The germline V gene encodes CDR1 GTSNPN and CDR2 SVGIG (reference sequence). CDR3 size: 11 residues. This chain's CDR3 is CAWSVHRAAFF. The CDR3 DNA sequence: TGTGCCTGGAGTGTACACAGGGCTGCTTTCTTT.

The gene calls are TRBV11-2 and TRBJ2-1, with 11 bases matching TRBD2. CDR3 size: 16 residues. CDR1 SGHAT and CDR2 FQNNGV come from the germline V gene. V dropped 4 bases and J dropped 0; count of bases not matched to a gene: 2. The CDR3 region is CASSYGTSGSYNEQFF. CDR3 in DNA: TGTGCCAGCAGCTATGGGACTAGCGGCTCCTACAATGAGCAGTTCTTC.

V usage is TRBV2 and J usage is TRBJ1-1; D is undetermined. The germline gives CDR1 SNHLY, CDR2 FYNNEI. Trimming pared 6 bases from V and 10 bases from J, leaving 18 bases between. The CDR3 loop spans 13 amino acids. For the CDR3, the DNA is TGTGCCAGCAGAGCCCTCACAAGGGTGGGAGCTTTCTTT. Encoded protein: CASRALTRVGAFF. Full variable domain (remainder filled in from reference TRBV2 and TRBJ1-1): EPEVTQTPSHQVTQMGQEVILRCVPISNHLYFYWYRQILGQKVEFLVSFYNNEISEKSEIFDDQFSVERPDGSNFTLKIRSTKLEDSAMYFCASRALTRVGAFFGQGTRLTVV.

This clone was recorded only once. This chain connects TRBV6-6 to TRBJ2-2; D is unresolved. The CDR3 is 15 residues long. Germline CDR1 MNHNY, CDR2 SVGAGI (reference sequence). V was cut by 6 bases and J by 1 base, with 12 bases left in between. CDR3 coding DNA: TGTGCCAGCAGACCCAATGAGAAGAACACCGGGGAGCTGTTTTTT. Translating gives CASRPNEKNTGELFF.

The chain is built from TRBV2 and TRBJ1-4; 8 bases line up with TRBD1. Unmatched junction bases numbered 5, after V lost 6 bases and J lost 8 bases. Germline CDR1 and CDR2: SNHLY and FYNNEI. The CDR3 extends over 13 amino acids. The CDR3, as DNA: TGTGCCAGCAGCGGACAGGGAAGCGAAAAACTGTTTTTT. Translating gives CASSGQGSEKLFF.